A selection of T cell receptor beta chains follows, all from one sample in a study of stem cell transplantation in POMP-related autoinflammatory disease. Assay: immunoSEQ multiplex PCR; the TCRdb copy retains only in-frame clones and omits some. The sample has fewer than 30,000 clones, roughly 80% seen once. Sequenced here: CD4+ T cells from PBMCs, sampled before stem cell transplantation. Receptors originate from a human donor with POMP-related autoinflammation and immune dysregulation (PRAID). The CDR3 runs from the conserved cysteine through the conserved F or W. Fields, in order: D gene, clone size, V gene, J gene, CDR3 protein, CDR3 DNA. D genes are given only for firm matches. Clone size is stated in some rows and not others, as once, few, many or a class when expanded.

.	.	TRBV11-2	TRBJ1-2	CASSFGGRGGGYTF	TGTGCCAGCAGCTTCGGGGGACGAGGAGGGGGCTACACCTTC
.	.	TRBV27	TRBJ2-3	CASRDGSTDTQYF	TGTGCCAGCAGGGACGGAAGCACAGATACGCAGTATTTT
.	.	TRBV2	TRBJ1-1	CASSLAARRNTEAFF	TGTGCCAGCAGCCTCGCCGCCAGACGGAACACTGAAGCTTTCTTT
.	.	TRBV5-6	TRBJ1-6	CASSSPRTAGRPLHF	TGTGCCAGCAGCTCCCCCCGGACTGCGGGTAGACCCCTCCACTTT
.	.	TRBV30	TRBJ2-7	CAWSRGPSYEQYF	TGTGCCTGGAGTCGGGGACCCTCCTACGAGCAGTACTTC
.	few	TRBV5-4	TRBJ1-1	CASSVAGMNTEAFF	TGTGCCAGCAGCGTCGCAGGGATGAACACTGAAGCTTTCTTT
.	.	TRBV29-1	TRBJ2-1	CSVGLQGKGGNEQFF	TGCAGCGTCGGATTACAGGGTAAGGGAGGCAATGAGCAGTTCTTC
TRBD2	.	TRBV10-3	TRBJ2-7	CAISESPAGTNLGYEQYF	TGTGCCATCAGTGAGTCCCCAGCAGGGACTAACTTGGGCTACGAGCAGTACTTC
.	.	TRBV28	TRBJ2-7	CASSWAGAGGEQYF	TGTGCCAGCAGTTGGGCAGGGGCCGGGGGCGAGCAGTACTTC
TRBD1	.	TRBV12-5	TRBJ1-2	CASGLLPGTGGPYYGYTF	TGTGCTAGTGGTTTGCTACCAGGGACAGGGGGCCCTTACTATGGCTACACCTTC
TRBD2	.	TRBV19	TRBJ2-3	CASSIGLAGSTDTQYF	TGTGCCAGTAGTATTGGCCTAGCGGGTAGCACAGATACGCAGTATTTT
.	.	TRBV27	TRBJ2-5	CASSFNRKETQYF	TGTGCCAGCAGTTTCAACAGGAAAGAGACCCAGTACTTC
TRBD2	.	TRBV7-3	TRBJ2-7	CASSNSGADEQYF	TGTGCCAGCAGCAATAGCGGGGCGGACGAGCAGTACTTC
TRBD2	.	TRBV7-9	TRBJ2-7	CASSFNPPWLAGDEAEQYF	TGTGCCAGCAGCTTCAACCCCCCGTGGCTAGCGGGAGACGAGGCCGAGCAGTACTTC
TRBD2	.	TRBV2	TRBJ2-7	CASSERGLAGSYEQYF	TGTGCCAGCAGTGAGAGGGGACTAGCGGGGAGCTACGAGCAGTACTTC
.	.	TRBV7-2	TRBJ2-3	CASSRGDGGTDTQYF	TGTGCCAGCAGCAGAGGGGACGGGGGCACAGATACGCAGTATTTT
.	once	TRBV7-9	TRBJ2-4	CASSRRAGAKNIQYF	TGTGCCAGCAGCCGCCGTGCAGGGGCCAAAAACATTCAGTACTTC
.	.	TRBV5-6	TRBJ1-6	CASSLAGMGNSPLHF	TGTGCCAGCAGCTTAGCGGGGATGGGTAATTCACCCCTCCACTTT
TRBD1	.	TRBV6-1	TRBJ1-2	CASSELAGGANGYTF	TGTGCCAGCAGTGAACTGGCAGGGGGCGCGAATGGCTACACCTTC
TRBD1	.	TRBV28	TRBJ1-6	CASLSRDRVGSPLHF	TGTGCCAGCTTAAGCCGGGACAGGGTCGGTTCACCCCTCCACTTT
.	.	TRBV7-9	TRBJ1-3	CASSHQPPRDNLGNTIYF	TGTGCCAGCAGCCACCAGCCGCCCCGGGACAATCTTGGAAACACCATATATTTT
.	.	TRBV6-5	TRBJ2-5	CASSYLTTGETQYF	TGTGCCAGCAGTTACCTGACAACTGGAGAGACCCAGTACTTC
TRBD1	.	TRBV29-1	TRBJ2-5	CSVGTGWYQETQYF	TGCAGCGTTGGGACAGGTTGGTACCAAGAGACCCAGTACTTC
.	.	TRBV19	TRBJ1-1	CASSIRGIDTEAFF	TGTGCCAGTAGTATCCGGGGTATCGACACTGAAGCTTTCTTT
.	few	TRBV10-3	TRBJ1-2	CAISESTFYGYTF	TGTGCCATCAGTGAGTCGACGTTCTATGGCTACACCTTC